This TCR beta chain was identified during a study of OX40 agonist ivuxolimab in advanced cancers. The protocol was immunoSEQ multiplex PCR, while the TCRdb copy is restricted to in-frame clones and leaves out a portion. The sample has some 95,000 clones, around nine tenths seen once. J was trimmed by 0 bases and V by 4 bases; bases with no gene match: 2. The V gene's germline CDR1 is SNHLY and CDR2 FYNNEI. The CDR3 sequence is 16 residues long. The sample consisted of CD4+ or CD8+ T cells sorted from blood, taken in a trial of the OX40 agonist ivuxolimab. The sequence was obtained from an adult with an advanced solid tumor such as melanoma, head and neck, liver or kidney cancer. V gene TRBV2 combines with J gene TRBJ2-1, with 11 bases that match TRBD2. This CDR3 is CASSGGLAASYNEQFF. CDR3 nucleotides: TGTGCCAGCAGTGGGGGACTAGCGGCCTCCTACAATGAGCAGTTCTTC.